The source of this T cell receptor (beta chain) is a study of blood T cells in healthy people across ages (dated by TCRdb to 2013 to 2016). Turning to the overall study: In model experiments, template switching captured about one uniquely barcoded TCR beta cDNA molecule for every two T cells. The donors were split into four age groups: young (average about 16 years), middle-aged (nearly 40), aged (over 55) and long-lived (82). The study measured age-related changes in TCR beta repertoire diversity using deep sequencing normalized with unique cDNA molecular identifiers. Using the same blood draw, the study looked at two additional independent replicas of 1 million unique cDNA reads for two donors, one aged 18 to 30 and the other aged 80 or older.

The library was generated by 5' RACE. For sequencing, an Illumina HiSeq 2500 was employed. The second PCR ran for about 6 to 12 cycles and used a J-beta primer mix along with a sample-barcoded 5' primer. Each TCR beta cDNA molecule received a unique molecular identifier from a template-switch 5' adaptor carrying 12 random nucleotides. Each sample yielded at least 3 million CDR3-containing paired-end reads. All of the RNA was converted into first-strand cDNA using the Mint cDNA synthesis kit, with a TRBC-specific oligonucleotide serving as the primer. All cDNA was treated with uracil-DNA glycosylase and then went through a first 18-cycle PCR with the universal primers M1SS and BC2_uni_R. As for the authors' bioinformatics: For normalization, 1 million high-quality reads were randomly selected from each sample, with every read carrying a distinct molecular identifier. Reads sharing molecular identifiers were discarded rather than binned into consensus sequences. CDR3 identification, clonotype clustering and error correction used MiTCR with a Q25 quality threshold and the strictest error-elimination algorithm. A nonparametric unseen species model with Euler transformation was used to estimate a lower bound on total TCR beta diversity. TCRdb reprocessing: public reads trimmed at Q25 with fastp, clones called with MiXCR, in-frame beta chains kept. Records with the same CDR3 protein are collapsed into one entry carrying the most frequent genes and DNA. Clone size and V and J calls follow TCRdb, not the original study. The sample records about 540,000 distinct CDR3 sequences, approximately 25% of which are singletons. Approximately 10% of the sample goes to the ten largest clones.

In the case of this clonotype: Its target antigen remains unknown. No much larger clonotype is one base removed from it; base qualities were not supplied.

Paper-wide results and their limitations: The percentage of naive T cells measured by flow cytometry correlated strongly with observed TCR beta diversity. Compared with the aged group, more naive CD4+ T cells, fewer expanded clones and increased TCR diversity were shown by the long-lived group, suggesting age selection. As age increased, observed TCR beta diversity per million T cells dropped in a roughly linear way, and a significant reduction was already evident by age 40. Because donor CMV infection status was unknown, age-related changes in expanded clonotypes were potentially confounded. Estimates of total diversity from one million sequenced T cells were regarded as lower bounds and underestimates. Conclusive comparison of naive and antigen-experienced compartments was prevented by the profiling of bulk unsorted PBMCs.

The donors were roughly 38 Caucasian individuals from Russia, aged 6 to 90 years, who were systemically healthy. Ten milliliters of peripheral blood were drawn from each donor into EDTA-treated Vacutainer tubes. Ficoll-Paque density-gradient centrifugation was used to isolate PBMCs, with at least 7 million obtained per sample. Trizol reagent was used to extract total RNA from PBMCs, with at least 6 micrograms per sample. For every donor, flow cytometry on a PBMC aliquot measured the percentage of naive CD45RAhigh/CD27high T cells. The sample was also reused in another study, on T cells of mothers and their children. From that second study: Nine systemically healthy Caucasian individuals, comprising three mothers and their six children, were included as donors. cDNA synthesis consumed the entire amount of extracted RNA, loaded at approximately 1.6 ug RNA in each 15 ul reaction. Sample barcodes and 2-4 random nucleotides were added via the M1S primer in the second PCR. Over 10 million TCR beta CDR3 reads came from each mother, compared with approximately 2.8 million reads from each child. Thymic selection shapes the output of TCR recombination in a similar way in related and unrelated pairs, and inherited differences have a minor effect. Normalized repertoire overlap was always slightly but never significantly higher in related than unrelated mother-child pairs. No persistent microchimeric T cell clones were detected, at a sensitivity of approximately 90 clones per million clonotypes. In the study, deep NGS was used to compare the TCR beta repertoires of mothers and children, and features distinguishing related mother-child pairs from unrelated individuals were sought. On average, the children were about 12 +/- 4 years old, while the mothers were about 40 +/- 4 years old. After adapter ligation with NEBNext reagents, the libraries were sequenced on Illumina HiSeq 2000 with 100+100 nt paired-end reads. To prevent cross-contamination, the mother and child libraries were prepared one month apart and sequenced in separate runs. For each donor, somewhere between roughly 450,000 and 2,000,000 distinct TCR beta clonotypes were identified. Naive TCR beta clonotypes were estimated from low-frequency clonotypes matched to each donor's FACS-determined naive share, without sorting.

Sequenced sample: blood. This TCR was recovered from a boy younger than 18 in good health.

The sequence in DNA is TGTGCCAGCAGTCCAGGGTCAACGGGGAACACTGAAGCTTTCTTT. It translates as CASSPGSTGNTEAFF. Recombination connected TRBV6-5 to TRBJ1-1; matching of 5 bases hints at TRBD1 as the D gene. From a lookup of the germline V gene, CDR1 and CDR2 are MNHEY and SVGAGI. V and J lose 5 bases and 1 base, and a span of 14 bases separates them. From its cysteine to its phenylalanine, the CDR3 spans 15 amino acids. The retained sequence is limited to the CDR3, 45 bases, with the frame set at the first base.